The 27 T cell receptor beta chains presented below share a single source sample, sequenced in a study of shared clonotypes between healthy human individuals (dated by TCRdb to the early 2020s). Library preparation was by the immunoSEQ multiplex PCR assay. TCRdb obtained this table from immuneACCESS and retained in-frame rearrangements with V and J assigned. These tables miss some clones; where compared with another copy, unresolved V genes account for less than half of the shortfall, and the remainder is unexplained. The table for this sample lists around 2.5 million clones; 80% to 95% of them were counted only once. The ten largest clonotypes hold roughly 0.39% of the sample. The sample taken for sequencing was naive CD4+ T cells from PBMCs. The sample's cell subset or site, from its label and the paper: CD45RA+ positively selected. The receptors were sampled from a man aged 18 to 29 in good health. Some clones in this sample may be carry-over from other donors' samples.

The chain has TRBV19 and TRBJ2-1; unclear D gene. The ends were cut back, 6 bases at V and 4 bases at J, with 7 bases in the middle. This CDR3 region has 12 residues. The germline CDR1 and CDR2 sequences are LNHDA and SQIVND (reference sequence). The CDR3 DNA sequence: TGTGCCAGTAGCCCCGGGTACAATGAGCAGTTCTTC. Its protein product is CASSPGYNEQFF.

The chain carries TRBV6-5 and TRBJ2-2; TRBD1 is a possible D gene (6 bases). CDR3 length equals 15 residues. Germline V lookup: CDR1 MNHEY, CDR2 SVGAGI. The V end was cut by 2 bases, the J end by 4 bases, with 11 bases between. The CDR3 spells CASSYGQGRTGELFF. CDR3 DNA: TGTGCCAGCAGTTACGGGCAGGGGCGCACCGGGGAGCTGTTTTTT.

This clone has more than one count but fewer than ten. This chain uses TRBV2 with TRBJ1-1; D possibly corresponds to TRBD1 (5 bases). The V gene lost 7 bases and the J gene lost 5 bases, with 17 bases spanning the gap. The CDR3 length is 14 residues. The V gene's germline CDR1 is SNHLY and CDR2 FYNNEI. CDR3 nucleotides: TGTGCCAGCACCCCTAGCCAGGGCGGAACTGAAGCTTTCTTT. Translating it yields CASTPSQGGTEAFF.

V and J are TRBV4-2 and TRBJ1-1; maybe TRBD1 (6 bases). The length of the CDR3 is 15 residues. Germline V gives CDR1 LGHNA, CDR2 YNFKEQ. V was trimmed by 1 base and J by 2 bases, leaving 11 bases between them. In DNA, the CDR3 is TGTGCCAGCAGCCAAGGAATCGGGGGCAACACTGAAGCTTTCTTT. Its translation is CASSQGIGGNTEAFF.

This chain joins TRBV7-2 and TRBJ1-2; 7 bases line up with TRBD1. Germline V CDR1 and CDR2: SGHTA, FQGNSA. With V trimmed by 5 bases and J by 7 bases, 16 bases remained unmatched. The CDR3 loop spans 16 amino acids. The CDR3: CASSHSLTWAGGGYTF. The CDR3 DNA follows: TGTGCCAGCAGCCACTCCTTAACCTGGGCAGGGGGTGGCTACACCTTC. Using reference TRBV7-2 and TRBJ1-2 for the parts outside the CDR3, the full variable domain is GAGVSQSPSNKVTEKGKDVELRCDPISGHTALYWYRQSLGQGLEFLIYFQGNSAPDKSGLPSDRFSAERTGGSVSTLTIQRTQQEDSAVYLCASSHSLTWAGGGYTFGSGTRLTVV.

The chain employs TRBV7-8 and TRBJ2-3, with a tentative D call TRBD2 (6 bases). The CDR3 has 13 residues. Germline CDR1 reads SGHVS; CDR2 reads FQNEAQ. Deletions cut 5 bases from V and 11 bases from J, with 17 bases between. This CDR3 reads CASSAQRAMGQYF. DNA of the CDR3: TGTGCCAGCAGCGCTCAGCGGGCCATGGGGCAGTATTTT.

To note about this clone: The same CDR3 is also encoded by other DNA sequences in this sample. The chain joins TRBV28 to TRBJ1-5; D possibly corresponds to TRBD1 (5 bases). Germline V gene data show CDR1 as MDHEN and CDR2 as SYDVKM. This CDR3 has 13 amino acids. V was clipped by 2 bases and J by 5 bases, with 7 bases between them. CDR3 coding DNA: TGTGCCAGCAGTTTAGACAGCTATCAGCCCCAGCATTTT. Its translation: CASSLDSYQPQHF.

Of note for this clone: Other DNA sequences in this specimen translate into the identical CDR3. The chain couples TRBV5-1 to TRBJ2-7, with D hard to call. The length of the CDR3 is 12 residues. Trimming cost V 4 bases and J 2 bases, with 7 bases left between them. Germline assignment: CDR1 SGHRS and CDR2 YFSETQ. Written as DNA, the CDR3 is TGCGCCAGCAGCCCCGATACCTACGAGCAGTACTTC. This sequence encodes CASSPDTYEQYF.

This clone was counted once. V usage is TRBV7-2 and J usage is TRBJ2-5, with 7 bases that match TRBD1. The junction had 8 bases not matched to a gene; V was cut back by 2 bases and J by 2 bases. Germline V gene data show CDR1 as SGHTA and CDR2 as FQGNSA. This CDR3 comprises 16 residues. Written as DNA, the CDR3 is TGTGCCAGCAGCTTAAACCCTGGGACAGTTCAAGAGACCCAGTACTTC. Amino acids: CASSLNPGTVQETQYF.

This chain uses TRBV30 with TRBJ2-7, with 7 bases that match TRBD2. V gave up 3 bases and J gave up 4 bases; unmatched junction bases: 15. CDR1 and CDR2 from the germline V gene are GTSNPN and SVGIG (reference sequence). The CDR3 extends over 16 amino acids. The CDR3 loop is CAWSLRRASGMYEQYF. The CDR3 DNA is TGTGCCTGGAGCCTTCGGAGGGCTAGCGGTATGTACGAGCAGTACTTC.

The chain carries TRBV18 and TRBJ2-2; D is uncertain. This CDR3 is built from 17 residues. V dropped 2 bases and J dropped 6 bases, with 19 bases sitting between them. Germline lookup yields CDR1 KGHSH and CDR2 LQKENI. The CDR3 loop is CASSPANDFQFAGELFF. Here the CDR3 DNA reads TGTGCCAGCTCACCAGCCAACGATTTTCAGTTCGCCGGGGAGCTGTTTTTT.

V and J are TRBV30 and TRBJ1-5; TRBD1 matches 8 bases. J lost 4 bases, V lost 3 bases, and 5 bases had no gene match. The CDR3 loop spans 14 amino acids. Germline V CDR1 and CDR2: GTSNPN, SVGIG (reference sequence). CDR3 sequence (DNA): TGTGCCTGGAGAGGGACAGGAGTTAATCAGCCCCAGCATTTT. Translation: CAWRGTGVNQPQHF.

A note on this clone: Germline and junction disagree at one end, which may indicate a read error. The chain is built from TRBV28 and TRBJ2-3, with 7 bases matching TRBD1. CDR1 and CDR2 from the germline V gene are MDHEN and SYDVKM. The CDR3 has 15 residues. CDR3 sequence reads: CASSPPRQGPNTQYF. The CDR3 region has the DNA TGTGCCAGCAGTCCACCAAGACAGGGCCCCAATACCCAGTATTTT.

The chain is built from TRBV11-2 and TRBJ2-7; TRBD1 or TRBD2 may be the D gene (5 bases each). This CDR3 region has 15 residues. Germline CDR1 is SGHAT and CDR2 is FQNNGV. V lost 5 bases to trimming and J lost 5 bases, with 19 bases between them. The CDR3 nucleotides are TGTGCCAGCAGCAACCGGACTCGGGGCGGCCACGAGCAGTACTTC. This encodes CASSNRTRGGHEQYF.

The V gene is TRBV6-1, the J gene TRBJ2-1; the D is unclear. Germline V gene data show CDR1 as MNHNS and CDR2 as SASEGT. This CDR3 region has 14 residues. The V gene lost 8 bases and the J gene lost 2 bases, with 13 bases spanning the gap. The CDR3, as DNA: TGTGCCAGCGGTCGGGTCCCCCCCTACAATGAGCAGTTCTTC. Its translation: CASGRVPPYNEQFF.

To note about this clone: Other DNA sequences in this sample translate to the same CDR3. The V call is TRBV6-6, the J call TRBJ2-1, with TRBD1 as a possible D gene (6 bases). The CDR3 is 15 residues long. Trimming left V 6 bases short and J 4 bases short, with 16 bases between. Germline values: CDR1 MNHNY, CDR2 SVGAGI (reference sequence). The CDR3 loop is CASSPGQGTYNEQFF. As DNA, the CDR3 is TGTGCCAGCAGCCCCGGGCAGGGGACGTACAATGAGCAGTTCTTC.

This chain uses TRBV9 with TRBJ2-2, with D possibly matching TRBD2 (6 bases). V lost 6 bases and J lost 3, with 9 bases in between. The germline V gene has CDR1 SGDLS and CDR2 YYNGEE. The CDR3 contains 13 residues. The CDR3 DNA reads as TGTGCCAGCACGGGCGGGGACACCGGGGAGCTGTTTTTT. Its protein is CASTGGDTGELFF.

This clone has only a few counts. The chain is built from TRBV19 and TRBJ1-1, with D possibly matching TRBD1 (5 bases). The length of the CDR3 is 15 residues. The V and J ends lost 5 bases and 1 base respectively, with 14 bases between them. Germline values: CDR1 LNHDA, CDR2 SQIVND (reference sequence). CDR3: CASSGEGTGNTEAFF. CDR3 DNA: TGTGCCAGTAGTGGGGAAGGGACGGGGAACACTGAAGCTTTCTTT.

This clone was found once. The genes are TRBV7-3 and TRBJ2-1, with D possibly matching TRBD2 (6 bases). Germline values: CDR1 SGHTA, CDR2 FQGTGA. This CDR3 is 15 amino acids long. V lost 0 bases and J 3 bases, leaving 9 bases between the germline ends. For the CDR3, the DNA is TGTGCCAGCAGCTTAACTAGCGGAGGCTACAATGAGCAGTTCTTC. Amino acids: CASSLTSGGYNEQFF.

The CDR3 spells CASSLGGRAGKGTQYF. DNA of the CDR3: TGTGCCAGCAGCTTGGGAGGTCGAGCAGGGAAGGGGACCCAGTACTTC. The chain employs TRBV5-4 and TRBJ2-5, with D maybe TRBD1 (5 bases). Germline CDR1 SGHNT, CDR2 YYREEE (reference sequence). The length of the CDR3 is 16 residues. The ends were cut back, 0 bases at V and 7 bases at J, with 19 bases in the middle.

The count of this clone is one. V gene TRBV11-2 combines with J gene TRBJ2-5; 11 bases agree with TRBD2. Per the germline V gene, CDR1 is SGHAT and CDR2 is FQNNGV. This CDR3 comprises 15 residues. The V gene end was trimmed by 5 bases and the J gene end by 2 bases; junction bases not matched to a gene: 4. The CDR3 bases are TGTGCCAGCAGCCCGACTAGCGGGGCACAAGAGACCCAGTACTTC. Protein product: CASSPTSGAQETQYF. Complete variable domain (other parts from reference TRBV11-2 and TRBJ2-5): EAGVAQSPRYKIIEKRQSVAFWCNPISGHATLYWYQQILGQGPKLLIQFQNNGVVDDSQLPKDRFSAERLKGVDSTLKIQPAKLEDSAVYLCASSPTSGAQETQYFGPGTRLLVL.

The rearrangement joins TRBV6-5 to TRBJ2-7, with D hard to call. The V gene's germline CDR1 is MNHEY and CDR2 SVGAGI. This CDR3 spans 15 amino acids. The germline V and J ends were trimmed by 0 bases and 4 bases, with 13 bases remaining between them. The CDR3 reads CASSYSTRTLYEQYF. In nucleotides, the CDR3 is TGTGCCAGCAGTTACTCTACCAGGACCCTTTACGAGCAGTACTTC.

In the case of this clone: This sample includes further DNA sequences coding for the same CDR3. The CDR3 here is CASSWGGQGGTGELFF. CDR3 nucleotide sequence: TGCGCCAGCAGCTGGGGCGGACAGGGTGGCACCGGGGAGCTGTTTTTT. The chain is built from TRBV5-1 and TRBJ2-2, with TRBD1 matching 8 bases. Trimming at V came to 3 bases and at J to 4 bases, leaving 8 bases not matched to a gene. The length of the CDR3 is 16 residues. Germline values: CDR1 SGHRS, CDR2 YFSETQ.

The rearrangement joins TRBV19 to TRBJ1-2; 8 positions agree with TRBD1. Germline V gene data show CDR1 as LNHDA and CDR2 as SQIVND (reference sequence). The CDR3 runs to 15 residues. V gave up 3 bases and J gave up 4 bases; unmatched junction bases: 7. For the CDR3, the DNA is TGTGCCAGTAGTATCGGTCAGGGGGCCGCCTATGGCTACACCTTC. Its translation: CASSIGQGAAYGYTF.

This rearrangement joins TRBV19 to TRBJ1-2; 7 bases line up with TRBD1. Germline-derived CDR1 and CDR2 are LNHDA and SQIVND (reference sequence). The CDR3 loop spans 12 amino acids. Unmatched junction bases numbered 4, after V lost 5 bases and J lost 7 bases. The CDR3 nucleotides read TGTGCCAGTAGTGGCTACAGGGGTGGCTACACCTTC. The encoded protein is CASSGYRGGYTF.

On this clone itself: Distinct nucleotide sequences in the sample also encode this CDR3. The V call is TRBV29-1, the J call TRBJ1-1; D possibly corresponds to TRBD1 (5 bases). The CDR3 runs 13 residues. Germline values: CDR1 SQVTM, CDR2 ANQGSEA. V lost 6 bases, J lost 1 base, and 12 bases lay in between. CDR3 bases: TGCAGCGTGCGGGGGAGGGCGAACACTGAAGCTTTCTTT. Translated, it gives CSVRGRANTEAFF.

The V gene is TRBV19, the J gene TRBJ1-5; possibly TRBD1 for D (6 bases). The CDR3 has 15 residues. With 6 bases removed from V and 6 bases from J, the gap between germline ends came to 18 bases. Germline lookup yields CDR1 LNHDA and CDR2 SQIVND (reference sequence). The CDR3 bases are TGTGCCAGTAGCCCAGGGGTCGGCAGTTTTCAGCCCCAGCATTTT. This encodes CASSPGVGSFQPQHF. Complete variable domain (other parts from reference TRBV19 and TRBJ1-5): DGGITQSPKYLFRKEGQNVTLSCEQNLNHDAMYWYRQDPGQGLRLIYYSQIVNDFQKGDIAEGYSVSREKKESFPLTVTSAQKNPTAFYLCASSPGVGSFQPQHFGDGTRLSIL.